A selection of T cell receptor beta chains follows, all from one sample in a study of blood T cells in healthy people across ages. Each CDR3 protein is one row after TCRdb ran MiXCR on the 5' RACE reads. This sample has 1.5 million to 2 million distinct CDR3 sequences, with roughly 50% found just once. Sequenced input: blood. These receptors all come from a woman aged 40-49 years in good health. CDR3s include the opening cysteine and the closing phenylalanine or tryptophan. The D gene is left open where the match is weak. Clone size is not always given. Where it is, it says once, few, many or a class for expanded clones.

d_gene	abundance	v_gene	j_gene	CDR3nt	CDR3aa
TRBD1	few	TRBV12-3/TRBV12-4	TRBJ2-7	TGTGCCAGCAGGGCGGGACAGGGGAGGTTCGGCGAGCAGTACTTC	CASRAGQGRFGEQYF
NA	NA	TRBV20-1	TRBJ2-1	TGCAGTGCTCCGAGTAAGGGTTCGGGGGCCCAGGGTAGTGAGCAGTTCTTC	CSAPSKGSGAQGSEQFF
NA	NA	TRBV7-9	TRBJ2-7	TGTGCCAGCAGCCCAGAACCATCACTAGGTGGGGGGTCCTACGAGCAGTACTTC	CASSPEPSLGGGSYEQYF
NA	NA	TRBV4-2	TRBJ1-6	TGTGCCAGCAGCCAAGATCAGGCAGGGTCGCATAATTCACCCCTCCACTTT	CASSQDQAGSHNSPLHF
NA	NA	TRBV27	TRBJ2-7	TGTGCCAGCAGCCAGGACAGAGTCGCCTACGAGCAGTACTTC	CASSQDRVAYEQYF
NA	NA	TRBV5-6	TRBJ2-7	TGTGCCAGCAGCTTGCTTAAGGGGTGGAGCTCCTACAATGAGCAGTACTTC	CASSLLKGWSSYNEQYF
NA	NA	TRBV19	TRBJ1-5	TGTGCCAGTAGTATAGATAGGACAGTTCATAGCAATCAGCCCCAGCATTTT	CASSIDRTVHSNQPQHF
NA	NA	TRBV25-1	TRBJ2-6	TGTGCCAGCAGTGAATTTGGGGCCGACGTCCTGACTTTC	CASSEFGADVLTF
NA	NA	TRBV20-1	TRBJ2-7	TGCAGTGCTAGCTCGGTAGGGTCAACCTACGAGCAGTACTTC	CSASSVGSTYEQYF
NA	NA	TRBV6-2/TRBV6-3	TRBJ2-1	TGTGCCAGCAGTTACGGGACGGACTCCTACAATGAGCAGTTCTTC	CASSYGTDSYNEQFF
NA	NA	TRBV6-5	TRBJ2-1	TGTGCCAGCAGTTTGAGGCGGGCCTACAATGAGCAGTTCTTC	CASSLRRAYNEQFF
TRBD2	few	TRBV7-2	TRBJ2-7	TGTGCCAGCAGCTTAGCTAAGGGAGGGCCGACCTACGAGCAGTACTTC	CASSLAKGGPTYEQYF
NA	NA	TRBV7-2	TRBJ2-3	TGTGCCAGCAGCGCAGTTGTGGGGGGGCCCGCAGATACGCAGTATTTT	CASSAVVGGPADTQYF
TRBD2	NA	TRBV7-2	TRBJ2-5	TGTGCCAGCAGCCGATCGTGGGGGGGGCAAGAGACCCAGTACTTC	CASSRSWGGQETQYF
NA	NA	TRBV5-1	TRBJ2-3	TGCGCCAGCACGCGGGGAGTCCCCAGCACAGATACGCAGTATTTT	CASTRGVPSTDTQYF
NA	NA	TRBV20-1	TRBJ2-5	TGCAGTGCTAGCCGGGGGACTTCACGCCAAGAGACCCAGTACTTC	CSASRGTSRQETQYF
NA	NA	TRBV27	TRBJ2-3	TGTGCCAGCAGGAAGACAGCCTCAGATACGCAGTATTTT	CASRKTASDTQYF
NA	NA	TRBV7-8	TRBJ2-1	TGTGCCAGCGGCTTAGGGGGGAATGAGCAGTTCTTC	CASGLGGNEQFF
NA	few	TRBV9	TRBJ1-2	TGTGCCAGCAGCGTGGGGCATGGCTACACCTTC	CASSVGHGYTF
TRBD1	NA	TRBV11-2	TRBJ1-2	TGTGCCAGCAGCGCGGGACAGGGGGGGGATGGCTACACCTTC	CASSAGQGGDGYTF
NA	NA	TRBV7-2	TRBJ1-5	TGTGCCAGCAGCCCAGGCGGAAATCAGCCCCGGCATTTT	CASSPGGNQPRHF
NA	few	TRBV10-3	TRBJ2-5	TGTGCCATCACTGAAGAAGGGTCGGAGACCCAGTACTTC	CAITEEGSETQYF
NA	NA	TRBV6-5	TRBJ2-7	TGTGCCAGCAGTTACGACAGATACTACGAGCAGTACTTC	CASSYDRYYEQYF
TRBD1	NA	TRBV12-3/TRBV12-4	TRBJ1-2	TGTGCCAGCAGGCCGGGACAGGGAAGATTCTATGGCTACACCTTC	CASRPGQGRFYGYTF